In its sample, the clone carrying this T cell receptor beta chain was seen many times. Its antigen remains unidentified. Over 170 million TCR-beta sequences from 15-18 subjects came out of each sequencing run. TCRdb reanalysed the 5' RACE reads using MiXCR and keeps one entry per CDR3 protein. This sample carries some 27,000 distinct CDR3 sequences, 6.6% of them seen once, and the ten largest clones take roughly 10%. This sample is drawn from a study of neurological immune-mediated disorders. Looked up from germline, CDR1 is SGHVS and CDR2 is FNYEAQ. The CDR3 totals 13 residues. V lost 5 bases, J lost 7 bases, and 11 bases lay in between. Study results and limitations: Because no CDR3 amino acid sequences were shared across subjects by expanded clones, private repertoires were suggested in all groups. The most TCR clonal expansion was seen in HTLV-1-associated myelopathy, and the least was seen in multiple sclerosis, which fell below healthy controls.

Material: PBMCs. This sequence originates from a woman in her forties or fifties in good health. The chain has TRBV7-6 and TRBJ1-4; perhaps TRBD1 as D (5 bases). CDR3 in DNA: TGTGCCAGCAGCGGAGGGGTTGCTGAAAAACTGTTTTTT. Its translation is CASSGGVAEKLFF.